The table lists the clone carrying this TCR beta chain with a few counts. The sample is drawn from a study of T-cell memory formation after mild COVID-19. TCRdb re-called the 5' RACE reads with MiXCR, one entry per CDR3 protein. The sample holds about 440,000 distinct CDR3 sequences, around 20% seen once. The V end lost 1 base, the J end lost 5 bases, and 14 bases lay between the germline ends. This CDR3 is 15 amino acids long. Germline CDR1 is LGHNA and CDR2 is YSLEER. This chain uses TRBV4-3 with TRBJ1-1; D is ambiguous. The sequenced sample was PBMCs or a T cell subset sorted from them (not recorded which). This clonotype originated in an adult woman who had mild COVID-19 (a few samples of this study predate the infection). Cell type and time point are not known. The CDR3 reads CASSQVRAGGTEAFF. CDR3 DNA sequence: TGCGCCAGCAGCCAAGTTCGGGCCGGCGGTACTGAAGCTTTCTTT.